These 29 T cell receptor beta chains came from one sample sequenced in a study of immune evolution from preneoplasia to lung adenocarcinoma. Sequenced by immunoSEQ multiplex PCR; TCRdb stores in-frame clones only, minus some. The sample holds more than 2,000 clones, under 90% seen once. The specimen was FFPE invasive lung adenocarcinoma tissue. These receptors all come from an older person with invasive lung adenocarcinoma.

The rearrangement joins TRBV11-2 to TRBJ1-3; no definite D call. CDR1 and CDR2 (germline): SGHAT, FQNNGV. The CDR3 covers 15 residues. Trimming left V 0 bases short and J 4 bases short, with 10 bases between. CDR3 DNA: TGTGCCAGCAGCTTAGACGTCCGAGGGGGAAACACCATATATTTT. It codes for CASSLDVRGGNTIYF.

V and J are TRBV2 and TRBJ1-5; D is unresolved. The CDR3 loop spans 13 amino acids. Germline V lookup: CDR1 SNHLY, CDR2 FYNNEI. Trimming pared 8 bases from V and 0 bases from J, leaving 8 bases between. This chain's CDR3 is CASGSNSNQPQHF. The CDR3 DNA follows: TGTGCCAGCGGCAGCAATAGCAATCAGCCCCAGCATTTT.

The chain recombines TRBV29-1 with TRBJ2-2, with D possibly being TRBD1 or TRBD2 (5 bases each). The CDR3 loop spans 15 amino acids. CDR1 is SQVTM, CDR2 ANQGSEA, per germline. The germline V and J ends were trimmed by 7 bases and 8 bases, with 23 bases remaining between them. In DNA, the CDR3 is TGCAGCGCCCGGGACGGACGAACCCCCGGGGGGGAGCTGTTTTTT. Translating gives CSARDGRTPGGELFF.

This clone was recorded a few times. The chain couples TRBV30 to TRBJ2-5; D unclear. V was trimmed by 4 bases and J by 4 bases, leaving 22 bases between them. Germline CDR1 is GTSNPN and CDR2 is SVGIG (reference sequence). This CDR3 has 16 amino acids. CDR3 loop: CAWINPGGPLAETQYF. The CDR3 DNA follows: TGTGCCTGGATTAATCCCGGTGGGCCCCTCGCAGAGACCCAGTACTTC.

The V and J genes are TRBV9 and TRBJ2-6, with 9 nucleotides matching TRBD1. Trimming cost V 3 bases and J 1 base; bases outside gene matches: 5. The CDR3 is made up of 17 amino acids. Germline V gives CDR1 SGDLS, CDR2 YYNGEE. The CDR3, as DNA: TGTGCCAGCAGCGAGGGCGGGACAGGGTCTGGGGCCAACGTCCTGACTTTC. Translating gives CASSEGGTGSGANVLTF.

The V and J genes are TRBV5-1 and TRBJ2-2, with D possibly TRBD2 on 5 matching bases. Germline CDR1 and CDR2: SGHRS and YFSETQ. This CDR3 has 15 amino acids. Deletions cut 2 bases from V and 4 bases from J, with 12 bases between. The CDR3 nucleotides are TGCGCCAGCAGCTTCGGACTCACAGCCACCGGGGAGCTGTTTTTT. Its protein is CASSFGLTATGELFF.

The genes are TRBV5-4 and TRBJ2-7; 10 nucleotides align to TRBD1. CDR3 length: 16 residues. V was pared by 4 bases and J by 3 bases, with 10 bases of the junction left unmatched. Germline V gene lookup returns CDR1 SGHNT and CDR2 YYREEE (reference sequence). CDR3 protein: CASSRQTGGSNYEQYF. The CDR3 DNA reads TGTGCCAGCAGCCGACAGACAGGGGGCTCTAACTACGAGCAGTACTTC.

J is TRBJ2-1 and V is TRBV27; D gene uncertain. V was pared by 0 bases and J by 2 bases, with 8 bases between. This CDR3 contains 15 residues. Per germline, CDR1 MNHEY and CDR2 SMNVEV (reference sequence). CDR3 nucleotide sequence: TGTGCCAGCAGTTTATCCGCAGGTCCCTACAATGAGCAGTTCTTC. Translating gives CASSLSAGPYNEQFF.

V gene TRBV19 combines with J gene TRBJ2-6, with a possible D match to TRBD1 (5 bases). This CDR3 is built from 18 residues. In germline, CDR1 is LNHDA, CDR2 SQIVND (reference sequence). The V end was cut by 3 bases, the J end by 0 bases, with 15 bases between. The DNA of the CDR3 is TGTGCCAGTAGTATGATGTTTCAGCAGGGCTCTGGGGCCAACGTCCTGACTTTC. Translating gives CASSMMFQQGSGANVLTF.

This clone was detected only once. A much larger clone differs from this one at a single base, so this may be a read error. CDR3 loop: CASSRQGYEQYF. The CDR3 DNA reads as TGTGCCAGCAGCCGACAGGGCTACGAGCAGTACTTC. The V gene is TRBV11-2, the J gene TRBJ2-7, with 7 positions matching TRBD1. Per germline, CDR1 SGHAT and CDR2 FQNNGV. The CDR3 has 12 amino acids. The junction had 1 base not matched to a gene; V was cut back by 5 bases and J by 3 bases. The full variable domain, with the rest looked up from reference TRBV11-2 and TRBJ2-7, is EAGVAQSPRYKIIEKRQSVAFWCNPISGHATLYWYQQILGQGPKLLIQFQNNGVVDDSQLPKDRFSAERLKGVDSTLKIQPAKLEDSAVYLCASSRQGYEQYFGPGTRLTVT.

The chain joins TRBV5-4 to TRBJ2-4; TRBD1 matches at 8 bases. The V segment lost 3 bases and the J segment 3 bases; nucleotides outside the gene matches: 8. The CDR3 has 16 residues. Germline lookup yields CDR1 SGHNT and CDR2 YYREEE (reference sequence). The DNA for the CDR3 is TGTGCCAGCAGCTCACGGACAGGGTTAGGCAAAAACATTCAGTACTTC. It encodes CASSSRTGLGKNIQYF.

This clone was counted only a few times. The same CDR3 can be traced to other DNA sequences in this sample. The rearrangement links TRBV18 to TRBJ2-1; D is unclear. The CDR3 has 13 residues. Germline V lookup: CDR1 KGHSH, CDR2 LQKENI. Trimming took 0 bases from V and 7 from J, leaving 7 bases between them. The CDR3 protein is CASSPPGLNEQFF. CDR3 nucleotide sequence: TGTGCCAGCTCACCACCGGGCTTGAATGAGCAGTTCTTC.

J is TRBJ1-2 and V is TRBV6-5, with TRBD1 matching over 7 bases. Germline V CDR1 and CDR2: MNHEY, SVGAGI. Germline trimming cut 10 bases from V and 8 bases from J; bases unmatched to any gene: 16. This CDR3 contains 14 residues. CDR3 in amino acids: CATHHARGLQGYTF. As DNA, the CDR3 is TGTGCCACCCATCATGCGAGGGGGCTGCAGGGCTACACCTTC.

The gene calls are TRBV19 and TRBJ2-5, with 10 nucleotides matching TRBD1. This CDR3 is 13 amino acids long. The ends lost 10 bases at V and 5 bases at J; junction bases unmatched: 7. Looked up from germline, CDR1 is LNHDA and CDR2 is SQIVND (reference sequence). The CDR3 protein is CATSTGGGETQYF. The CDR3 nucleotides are TGTGCCACCTCGACAGGGGGCGGGGAGACCCAGTACTTC.

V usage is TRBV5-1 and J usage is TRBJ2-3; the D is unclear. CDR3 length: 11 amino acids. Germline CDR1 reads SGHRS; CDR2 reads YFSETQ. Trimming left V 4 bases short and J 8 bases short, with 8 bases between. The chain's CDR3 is CASSVFVTQYF. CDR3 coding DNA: TGCGCCAGCAGCGTATTCGTTACGCAGTATTTT.

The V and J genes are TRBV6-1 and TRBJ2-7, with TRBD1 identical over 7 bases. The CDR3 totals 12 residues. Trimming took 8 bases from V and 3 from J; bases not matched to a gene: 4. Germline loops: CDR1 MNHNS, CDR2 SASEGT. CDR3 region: CASYRGNYEQYF. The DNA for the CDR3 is TGTGCCAGCTACAGGGGTAACTACGAGCAGTACTTC.

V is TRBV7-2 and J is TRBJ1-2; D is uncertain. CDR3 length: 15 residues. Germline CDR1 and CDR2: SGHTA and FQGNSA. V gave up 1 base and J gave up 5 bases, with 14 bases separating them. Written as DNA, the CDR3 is TGTGCCAGCAGCTTAGTGCGCTTGATTAATTATGGCTACACCTTC. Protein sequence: CASSLVRLINYGYTF.

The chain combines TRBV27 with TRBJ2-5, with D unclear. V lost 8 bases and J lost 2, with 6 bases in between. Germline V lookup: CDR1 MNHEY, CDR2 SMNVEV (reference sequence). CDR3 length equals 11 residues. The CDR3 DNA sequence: TGTGCCAGCCGGTGGCAAGAGACCCAGTACTTC. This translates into CASRWQETQYF.

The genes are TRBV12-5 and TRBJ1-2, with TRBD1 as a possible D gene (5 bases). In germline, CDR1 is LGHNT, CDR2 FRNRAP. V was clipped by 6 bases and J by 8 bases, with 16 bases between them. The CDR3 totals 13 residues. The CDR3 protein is CASGDGTAWGYTF. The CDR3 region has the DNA TGTGCTAGTGGGGACGGGACCGCCTGGGGCTACACCTTC. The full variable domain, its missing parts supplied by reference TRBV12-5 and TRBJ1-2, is DARVTQTPRHKVTEMGQEVTMRCQPILGHNTVFWYRQTMMQGLELLAYFRNRAPLDDSGMPKDRFSAEMPDATLATLKIQPSEPRDSAVYFCASGDGTAWGYTFGSGTRLTVV.

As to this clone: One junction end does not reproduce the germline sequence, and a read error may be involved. CDR3 bases: TGTGTCAGCAGCTTTAGGGCGGCGGGCAGGGGCACTGAAGCTTTCTTT. As protein: CVSSFRAAGRGTEAFF. The V gene is TRBV5-6, the J gene TRBJ1-1; possible D gene TRBD1, 6 bases. This CDR3 comprises 16 residues. Germline loops: CDR1 SGHDT, CDR2 YYEEEE. Supplemented by reference TRBV5-6 and TRBJ1-1, the full variable domain reads DAGVTQSPTHLIKTRGQQVTLRCSPKSGHDTVSWYQQALGQGPQFIFQYYEEEERQRGNFPDRFSGHQFPNYSSELNVNALLLGDSALYLCVSSFRAAGRGTEAFFGQGTRLTVV.

This CDR3 is CASSLDGSQETQYF. The CDR3 DNA reads TGTGCCAGCAGCTTAGACGGCAGCCAAGAGACCCAGTACTTC. The V call is TRBV7-2, the J call TRBJ2-5; D gene ambiguous. CDR1 and CDR2 (germline): SGHTA, FQGNSA. V lost 1 base and J 1 base, leaving 7 bases between the germline ends. This CDR3 has 14 amino acids. The full variable domain, with the rest looked up from reference TRBV7-2 and TRBJ2-5, is GAGVSQSPSNKVTEKGKDVELRCDPISGHTALYWYRQSLGQGLEFLIYFQGNSAPDKSGLPSDRFSAERTGGSVSTLTIQRTQQEDSAVYLCASSLDGSQETQYFGPGTRLLVL.

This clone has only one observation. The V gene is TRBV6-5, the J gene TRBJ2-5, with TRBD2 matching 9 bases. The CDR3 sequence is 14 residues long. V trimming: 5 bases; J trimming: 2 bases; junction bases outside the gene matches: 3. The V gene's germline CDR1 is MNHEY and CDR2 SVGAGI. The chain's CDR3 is CASSGTSRQETQYF. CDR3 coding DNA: TGTGCCAGCAGTGGGACTAGCCGACAAGAGACCCAGTACTTC.

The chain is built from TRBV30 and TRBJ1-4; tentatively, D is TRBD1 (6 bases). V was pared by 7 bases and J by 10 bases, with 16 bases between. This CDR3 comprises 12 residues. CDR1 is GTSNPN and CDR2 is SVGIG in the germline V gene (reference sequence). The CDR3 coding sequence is TGTGCCTCGAGGGCAGGGGAGAGAAAACTGTTTTTT. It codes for CASRAGERKLFF. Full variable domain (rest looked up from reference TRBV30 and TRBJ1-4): SQTIHQWPATLVQPVGSPLSLECTVEGTSNPNLYWYRQAAGRGLQLLFYSVGIGQISSEVPQNLSASRPQDRQFILSSKKLLLSDSGFYLCASRAGERKLFFGSGTQLSVL.

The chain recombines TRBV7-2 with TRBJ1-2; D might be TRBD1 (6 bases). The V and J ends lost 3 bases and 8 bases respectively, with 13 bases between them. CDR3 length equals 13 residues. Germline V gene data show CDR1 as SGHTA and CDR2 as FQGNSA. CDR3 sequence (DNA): TGTGCCAGCAGCTTTGGGGGGCGGGGAGGCTACACCTTC. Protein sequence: CASSFGGRGGYTF.

The CDR3 DNA reads TGTGCCATAAGTCCGGACACCTACGAGCAGTACTTC. This codes for CAISPDTYEQYF. The chain recombines TRBV10-3 with TRBJ2-7; possible D gene TRBD1, 5 bases. The ends were cut back, 9 bases at V and 2 bases at J, with 11 bases in the middle. This CDR3 is 12 amino acids long. Germline V gene sequence: CDR1 ENHRY, CDR2 SYGVKD.

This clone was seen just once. The CDR3, as DNA: TGCAGCGTTACGGACAGGGCGGACACTGAAGCTTTCTTT. Translating it yields CSVTDRADTEAFF. The rearrangement joins TRBV29-1 to TRBJ1-1; TRBD1 matches at 8 bases. V dropped 5 bases and J dropped 3; count of bases not matched to a gene: 5. The CDR3 consists of 13 residues. Germline CDR1 and CDR2: SQVTM and ANQGSEA.

The CDR3 sequence is CASSGQGITEAFF. The CDR3 DNA follows: TGTGCCAGCAGCGGACAGGGCATCACTGAAGCTTTCTTT. The chain is built from TRBV6-5 and TRBJ1-1, with 8 bases lining up with TRBD1. The trim removed 6 bases at V and 4 bases at J, leaving 4 bases unmatched. The germline gives CDR1 MNHEY, CDR2 SVGAGI. The CDR3 loop spans 13 amino acids.

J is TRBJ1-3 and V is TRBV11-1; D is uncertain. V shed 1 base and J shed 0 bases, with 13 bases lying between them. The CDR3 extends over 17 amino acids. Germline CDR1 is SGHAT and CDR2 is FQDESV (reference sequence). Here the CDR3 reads CASSLEGLAASGNTIYF. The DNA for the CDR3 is TGTGCCAGCAGCTTAGAGGGTCTGGCAGCCTCTGGAAACACCATATATTTT.

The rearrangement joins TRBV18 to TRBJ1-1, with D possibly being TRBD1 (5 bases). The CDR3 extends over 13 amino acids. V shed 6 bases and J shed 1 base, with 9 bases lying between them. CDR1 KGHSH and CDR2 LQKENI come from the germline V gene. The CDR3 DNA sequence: TGTGCCAGCTCGAGACAGAAGAACACTGAAGCTTTCTTT. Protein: CASSRQKNTEAFF.